The clone carrying this T cell receptor (beta chain) was seen many times. Its matching antigen is unknown. Each single cDNA molecule received a unique molecular identifier. From the 5' RACE reads, TCRdb called clonotypes with MiXCR, one entry per CDR3 protein. Seen here are 100,000 to 120,000 distinct CDR3 sequences, over 9.5% observed once, and the top ten hold 3.8%. V was clipped by 0 bases and J by 5 bases; unmatched bases: 6. Germline assignment: CDR1 SGHDT and CDR2 YYEEEE. The CDR3 totals 16 residues. The data stem from a study of early T cells in non-severe SARS-CoV-2 infection. Study-level background: Unsorted whole-blood RNA was sequenced in bulk, leaving chains unpaired. Study-wide findings and caveats: Lookups in VDJdb leaned toward anti-spike CD8 responses and missed private and CD4 specificities.

The receptor was isolated from an adult who was a healthcare worker with PCR-confirmed SARS-CoV-2 infection or an uninfected control (not recorded which). The sample in question was whole blood, obtained at baseline. The gene calls are TRBV5-6 and TRBJ1-1, with 11 bases identical to TRBD1. CDR3: CASSLAGTGGGTEAFF. In DNA form, the CDR3 reads TGTGCCAGCAGCTTGGCAGGGACAGGGGGAGGTACTGAAGCTTTCTTT. The variable domain in full, with the rest retrieved from reference TRBV5-6 and TRBJ1-1, is DAGVTQSPTHLIKTRGQQVTLRCSPKSGHDTVSWYQQALGQGPQFIFQYYEEEERQRGNFPDRFSGHQFPNYSSELNVNALLLGDSALYLCASSLAGTGGGTEAFFGQGTRLTVV.